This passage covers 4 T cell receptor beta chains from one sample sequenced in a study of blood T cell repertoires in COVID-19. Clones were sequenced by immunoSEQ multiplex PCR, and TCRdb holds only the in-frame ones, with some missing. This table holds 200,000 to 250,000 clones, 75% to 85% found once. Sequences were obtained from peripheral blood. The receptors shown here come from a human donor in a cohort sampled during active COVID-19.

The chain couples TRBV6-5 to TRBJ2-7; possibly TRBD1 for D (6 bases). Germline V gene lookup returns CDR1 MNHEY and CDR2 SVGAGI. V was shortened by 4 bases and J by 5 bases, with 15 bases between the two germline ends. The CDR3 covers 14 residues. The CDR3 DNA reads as TGTGCCAGCAGTTTATCTCAGGGGAGTGACGAGCAGTACTTC. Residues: CASSLSQGSDEQYF.

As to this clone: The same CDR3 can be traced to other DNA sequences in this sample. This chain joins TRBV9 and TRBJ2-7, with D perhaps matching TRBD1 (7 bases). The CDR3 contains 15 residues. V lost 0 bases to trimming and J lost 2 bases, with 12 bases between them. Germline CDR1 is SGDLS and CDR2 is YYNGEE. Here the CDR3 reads CASSVGAGGTYEQYF. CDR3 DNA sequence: TGTGCCAGCAGCGTAGGGGCAGGGGGGACCTACGAGCAGTACTTC.

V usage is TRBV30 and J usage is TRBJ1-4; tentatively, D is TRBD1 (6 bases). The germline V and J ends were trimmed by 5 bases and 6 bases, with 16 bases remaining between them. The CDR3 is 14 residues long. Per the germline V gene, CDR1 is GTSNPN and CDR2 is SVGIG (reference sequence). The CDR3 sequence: CAWSFGQSHEKLFF. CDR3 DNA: TGTGCCTGGTCCTTTGGACAGAGTCATGAAAAACTGTTTTTT. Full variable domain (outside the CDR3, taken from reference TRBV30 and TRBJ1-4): SQTIHQWPATLVQPVGSPLSLECTVEGTSNPNLYWYRQAAGRGLQLLFYSVGIGQISSEVPQNLSASRPQDRQFILSSKKLLLSDSGFYLCAWSFGQSHEKLFFGSGTQLSVL.

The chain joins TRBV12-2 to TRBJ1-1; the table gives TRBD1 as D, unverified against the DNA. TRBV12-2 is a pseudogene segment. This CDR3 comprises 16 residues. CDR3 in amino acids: CASRLEADRSCTEAFF. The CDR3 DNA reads TGTGCAAGTCGCTTAGAGGCGGACAGGAGCTGCACTGAAGCTTTCTTT.